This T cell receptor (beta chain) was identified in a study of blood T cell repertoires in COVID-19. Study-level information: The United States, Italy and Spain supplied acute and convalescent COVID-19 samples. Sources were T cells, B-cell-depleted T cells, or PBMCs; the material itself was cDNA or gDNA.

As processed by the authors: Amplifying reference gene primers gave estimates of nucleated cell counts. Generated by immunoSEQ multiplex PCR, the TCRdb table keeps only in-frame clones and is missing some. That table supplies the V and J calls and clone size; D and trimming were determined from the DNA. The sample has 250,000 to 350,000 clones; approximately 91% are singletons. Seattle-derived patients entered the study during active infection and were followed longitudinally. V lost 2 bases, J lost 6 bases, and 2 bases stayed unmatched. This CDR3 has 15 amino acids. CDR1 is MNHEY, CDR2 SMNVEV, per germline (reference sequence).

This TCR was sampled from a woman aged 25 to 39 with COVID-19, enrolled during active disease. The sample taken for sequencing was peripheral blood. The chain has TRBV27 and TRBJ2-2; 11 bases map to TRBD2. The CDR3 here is CASSLGTSGAGELFF. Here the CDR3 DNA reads TGTGCCAGCAGTTTAGGGACTAGCGGTGCCGGGGAGCTGTTTTTT.